Described below is a single T cell receptor (beta chain) sequence and its context. This specimen belongs to a study of PD-1 blockade in classical Hodgkin lymphoma. Here immunoSEQ multiplex PCR was the method, and the copy in TCRdb shows in-frame clones only, minus some. The data hold 96,000 or so clones, with around 93% observed a single time. Trimming removed 8 bases at V and 1 base at J, with 17 bases between. The CDR3 is 15 amino acids. Looked up from germline, CDR1 is SEHNR and CDR2 is FQNEAQ (reference sequence). As to time point: cycle 4 day 1 (C4D1), after around six weeks of nivolumab. Autologous stem cell transplantation was followed by relapse in every patient, and brentuximab vedotin exposure varied.

V is TRBV7-9 and J is TRBJ2-5; D perhaps matches TRBD2 (6 bases). This sequence was found in a human donor with classical Hodgkin lymphoma. Sequencing was performed on peripheral blood mononuclear cells (PBMCs), taken before the fourth cycle of nivolumab. The CDR3: CASLATGVAQETQYF. The CDR3 region has the DNA TGTGCCAGCTTGGCCACGGGGGTGGCCCAAGAGACCCAGTACTTC.